This is a list of T cell receptor beta chains from one sample in a study of blood T cell repertoires in COVID-19. Assay: immunoSEQ multiplex PCR; the TCRdb copy retains only in-frame clones and omits some. The sample carries hundreds of thousands of clones, about nine tenths recorded once. Input material: PBMCs or T cells enriched from blood (not recorded which). Every receptor here comes from a woman aged 40 to 50 who had recovered from COVID-19. CDR3s include the opening cysteine and the closing phenylalanine or tryptophan. Fields, in order: clone size, J gene, D gene, V gene, CDR3 protein, CDR3 DNA. A D gene is named only where the DNA matches it firmly. Size values are once, few and many counts, or a class for expanded clones, and some rows have none.

once,TRBJ2-7,-,TRBV11-2,CASSPSAGYEQYF,TGTGCCAGCAGCCCGTCGGCGGGTTACGAGCAGTACTTC
-,TRBJ2-2,-,TRBV2,CASSGQNTGELFF,TGTGCCAGCAGTGGACAGAACACCGGGGAGCTGTTTTTT
-,TRBJ1-6,-,TRBV23-1,CASSQARGTSYNSPLHF,TGCGCCAGCAGTCAAGCCAGGGGAACCTCCTATAATTCACCCCTCCACTTT
-,TRBJ2-5,TRBD2,TRBV7-2,CASSPSGGETQYF,TGTGCCAGCAGCCCTAGCGGGGGGGAGACCCAGTACTTC
-,TRBJ2-1,TRBD2,TRBV7-6,CASSLDGEVREWSYNEQFF,TGTGCCAGCAGCTTAGACGGGGAGGTGCGGGAGTGGAGCTACAATGAGCAGTTCTTC
-,TRBJ2-1,-,TRBV7-9,CASDSSSYNEQFF,TGTGCCAGCGACTCGAGCTCCTACAATGAGCAGTTCTTC
-,TRBJ2-1,TRBD1,TRBV6-1,CASSERRTGSDEQFF,TGTGCCAGCAGTGAAAGGCGGACAGGGAGCGATGAGCAGTTCTTC
-,TRBJ1-4,TRBD1,TRBV9,CASSPRQGTNEKLFF,TGTGCCAGCAGCCCCCGACAGGGAACTAATGAAAAACTGTTTTTT
-,TRBJ2-1,TRBD2,TRBV7-9,CASSRFSGRKGNEQFF,TGTGCCAGCAGCCGCTTTAGCGGGAGGAAGGGGAATGAGCAGTTCTTC
-,TRBJ2-3,-,TRBV6-2/TRBV6-3,CASSGQTGFYTDTQYF,TGTGCCAGCAGTGGACAGACTGGATTTTACACAGATACGCAGTATTTT
-,TRBJ2-2,TRBD2,TRBV9,CASSPTSSGGNTGELFF,TGTGCCAGCAGCCCAACCTCTAGCGGGGGGAACACCGGGGAGCTGTTTTTT
-,TRBJ2-2,-,TRBV6-1,CASSDRGQTTGELFF,TGTGCCAGCAGTGACCGCGGGCAGACCACCGGGGAGCTGTTTTTT
-,TRBJ2-1,TRBD2,TRBV7-3,CASSLIAGVSYNEQFF,TGTGCCAGCAGCCTCATAGCGGGAGTCTCCTACAATGAGCAGTTCTTC
-,TRBJ1-1,-,TRBV27,CASSLGRRTEAFF,TGTGCCAGCAGTTTAGGCAGGAGGACTGAAGCTTTCTTT
-,TRBJ2-7,TRBD1,TRBV10-3,CVISEGTGANHEQYF,TGTGTCATCAGTGAGGGGACAGGGGCGAACCACGAGCAGTACTTC
-,TRBJ1-1,-,TRBV15,CATSRILGLTNTEAFF,TGTGCCACCAGCAGAATCCTCGGACTGACGAACACTGAAGCTTTCTTT
-,TRBJ2-4,TRBD1,TRBV6-5,CASSQPRDRGNIQYF,TGTGCCAGCAGCCAACCCCGGGACAGGGGAAACATTCAGTACTTC
once,TRBJ1-6,TRBD1,TRBV9,CASSALQGSDSPLHF,TGTGCCAGCAGCGCCTTACAGGGGTCGGATTCACCCCTCCACTTT
-,TRBJ1-1,-,TRBV6-2/TRBV6-3,CASSYPTGHEAFF,TGTGCCAGCAGTTATCCGACAGGTCATGAAGCTTTCTTT
-,TRBJ2-5,TRBD2,TRBV9,CASSVAGLAGGQETQYF,TGTGCCAGCAGCGTAGCTGGACTAGCGGGGGGGCAAGAGACCCAGTACTTC
-,TRBJ1-2,TRBD1,TRBV3-1/TRBV3-2,CASSQDDRGYYGYTF,TGTGCCAGCAGCCAAGATGACAGGGGGTACTATGGCTACACCTTC
once,TRBJ1-3,TRBD1,TRBV30,CAWSGTGAAFSGNTIYF,TGTGCCTGGAGCGGGACAGGGGCTGCCTTCTCTGGAAACACCATATATTTT
-,TRBJ1-6,TRBD1,TRBV7-2,CASSPRGTGNNSPLHF,TGTGCCAGCAGCCCCCGGGGGACAGGGAATAATTCACCCCTCCACTTT
-,TRBJ2-2,TRBD1,TRBV10-3,CAISPRTGGANTGELFF,TGTGCCATCAGTCCTCGGACAGGGGGGGCGAACACCGGGGAGCTGTTTTTT
-,TRBJ1-4,TRBD1,TRBV4-3,CASSHGTANNEKLFF,TGCGCCAGCAGCCATGGGACAGCGAATAATGAAAAACTGTTTTTT
-,TRBJ2-1,TRBD1,TRBV29-1,CSVEGQGVDEQFF,TGCAGCGTTGAAGGGCAGGGGGTCGATGAGCAGTTCTTC
-,TRBJ2-2,TRBD1,TRBV9,CASTGTALNTGELFF,TGTGCCAGCACCGGGACAGCACTAAACACCGGGGAGCTGTTTTTT
-,TRBJ2-7,-,TRBV7-8,CASSRYTVYEQYF,TGTGCCAGCAGCCGTTATACAGTTTACGAGCAGTACTTC
-,TRBJ1-1,TRBD1,TRBV11-3,CASSWDSPVYTEAFF,TGTGCCAGCAGCTGGGACAGCCCAGTGTACACTGAAGCTTTCTTT
once,TRBJ2-7,-,TRBV27,CASSPTGPISYEQYF,TGTGCCAGCAGTCCCACAGGGCCCATCTCCTACGAGCAGTACTTC
-,TRBJ1-2,-,TRBV28,CASRTGDLGYTF,TGTGCCAGCAGAACGGGGGATCTTGGCTACACCTTC
-,TRBJ2-7,TRBD2,TRBV5-5,CASSLRGGSSYEQYF,TGTGCCAGCAGCTTGAGGGGCGGGAGCTCCTACGAGCAGTACTTC
-,TRBJ1-2,-,TRBV7-9,CASSLLQGSLGYTF,TGTGCCAGCAGCTTATTACAGGGTAGCCTGGGCTACACCTTC
once,TRBJ2-5,TRBD1,TRBV4-3,CASSQDARQGTETQYF,TGCGCCAGCAGCCAAGATGCGCGACAGGGGACAGAGACCCAGTACTTC
-,TRBJ2-2,TRBD2,TRBV9,CASSVGGGNTGELFF,TGTGCCAGCAGCGTAGGCGGGGGAAACACCGGGGAGCTGTTTTTT
-,TRBJ1-5,-,TRBV9,CASSSGEAPQHF,TGTGCCAGCAGCTCGGGGGAGGCGCCCCAGCATTTT
-,TRBJ1-2,-,TRBV11-2,CASSLDRRDFNYGYTF,TGTGCCAGCAGCTTAGATCGGAGAGATTTTAACTATGGCTACACCTTC
-,TRBJ2-5,TRBD1,TRBV7-2,CASSFYRGETQYF,TGTGCCAGCAGCTTCTACAGGGGTGAGACCCAGTACTTC
-,TRBJ1-1,TRBD1,TRBV11-3,CASALQGGDTEAFF,TGTGCCAGCGCTCTACAGGGGGGGGACACTGAAGCTTTCTTT
once,TRBJ1-2,-,TRBV7-9,CASSLTLTEYGYTF,TGTGCCAGCAGCTTAACATTAACGGAGTATGGCTACACCTTC
-,TRBJ2-7,TRBD1,TRBV7-3,CASSLIPRDRGGEQYF,TGTGCCAGCAGCTTAATCCCCCGGGACAGGGGTGGAGAGCAGTACTTC
-,TRBJ2-5,TRBD2,TRBV30,CAWGLAGRSETQYF,TGTGCCTGGGGACTAGCGGGAAGGTCGGAGACCCAGTACTTC
-,TRBJ1-1,TRBD1,TRBV11-2,CASSFGQGVGTEAFF,TGTGCCAGCAGCTTCGGACAGGGGGTCGGCACTGAAGCTTTCTTT
-,TRBJ1-1,-,TRBV11-2,CASSAVREEAFF,TGTGCCAGCAGCGCAGTGAGGGAAGAAGCTTTCTTT
-,TRBJ1-1,-,TRBV7-2,CASSLVPREAEAFF,TGTGCCAGCAGCTTAGTACCCCGGGAGGCTGAAGCTTTCTTT
-,TRBJ1-1,TRBD1,TRBV11-1,CASSRDRLNTEAFF,TGTGCCAGCAGCCGGGACAGACTGAACACTGAAGCTTTCTTT